What follows are 29 T cell receptor beta chains derived from one specimen sequenced in a study of blood T cell repertoires in COVID-19. Here immunoSEQ multiplex PCR was the method, and the copy in TCRdb shows in-frame clones only, minus some. Of 110,000 or so clones in the sample, roughly 84% were seen once. Sequenced: peripheral blood. The receptors stem from a woman between 40 and 55 years old with acute or convalescent COVID-19.

A single count supports this clone. The chain recombines TRBV5-6 with TRBJ2-1; possible D gene TRBD2, 6 bases. The CDR3 contains 14 residues. Trimming left V 4 bases short and J 3 bases short, with 11 bases between. Germline values: CDR1 SGHDT, CDR2 YYEEEE. CDR3 amino acids: CASSVPDYYNEQFF. For the CDR3, the DNA is TGTGCCAGCAGCGTTCCGGACTACTACAATGAGCAGTTCTTC.

The rearrangement uses TRBV11-1 and TRBJ2-5; 12 bases are shared with TRBD2. The CDR3 runs to 19 residues. CDR1 and CDR2 (germline): SGHAT, FQDESV (reference sequence). V was pared by 0 bases and J by 4 bases, with 12 bases of the junction left unmatched. The CDR3 nucleotides are TGTGCCAGCAGCTTAGCCATTTTCGCTAGCGGGGGGGCCCCAGAGACCCAGTACTTC. Its translation: CASSLAIFASGGAPETQYF.

The chain links TRBV7-9 to TRBJ2-1; D is unclear. The CDR3 extends over 14 amino acids. V was cut by 5 bases and J by 10 bases, with 18 bases left in between. Germline V gene data show CDR1 as SEHNR and CDR2 as FQNEAQ (reference sequence). The CDR3 is CASSPRRRDGEQFF. In DNA, the CDR3 is TGTGCCAGCAGCCCCCGGCGCCGCGACGGGGAGCAGTTCTTC.

The chain carries TRBV18 and TRBJ1-2; D may be TRBD1 (5 bases). The V gene lost 3 bases and the J gene lost 0 bases, with 8 bases spanning the gap. Germline assignment: CDR1 KGHSH and CDR2 LQKENI. This CDR3 comprises 14 residues. The CDR3 reads CASSPDSSNYGYTF. CDR3 nucleotides: TGTGCCAGCTCACCCGACAGCTCTAACTATGGCTACACCTTC.

The rearrangement joins TRBV5-1 to TRBJ1-4; perhaps TRBD1 as D (6 bases). In germline, CDR1 is SGHRS, CDR2 YFSETQ. V lost 4 bases to trimming and J lost 0 bases, with 10 bases between them. This CDR3 contains 15 residues. The CDR3 bases are TGCGCCAGCAGCCCTCGACAGGCAACTAATGAAAAACTGTTTTTT. This encodes CASSPRQATNEKLFF. Full variable domain (outside the CDR3, taken from reference TRBV5-1 and TRBJ1-4): KAGVTQTPRYLIKTRGQQVTLSCSPISGHRSVSWYQQTPGQGLQFLFEYFSETQRNKGNFPGRFSGRQFSNSRSEMNVSTLELGDSALYLCASSPRQATNEKLFFGSGTQLSVL.

The rearrangement uses TRBV7-9 and TRBJ2-3; TRBD2 might be the D (6 bases). V lost 5 bases and J lost 0, with 12 bases in between. Germline loops: CDR1 SEHNR, CDR2 FQNEAQ (reference sequence). The CDR3 has 15 amino acids. The CDR3 here is CASSGRRPSTDTQYF. CDR3 bases: TGTGCCAGCAGCGGGAGGCGGCCTAGCACAGATACGCAGTATTTT.

This chain's CDR3 is CASSLGAGTEAFF. CDR3 in DNA: TGTGCCAGCAGCTTAGGGGCTGGCACTGAAGCTTTCTTT. This sequence joins TRBV7-2 and TRBJ1-1; D gene unclear. This CDR3 has 13 amino acids. Germline loops: CDR1 SGHTA, CDR2 FQGNSA. Trimming took 1 base from V and 4 from J, leaving 7 bases between them.

This clone was counted only a few times. The chain carries TRBV25-1 and TRBJ1-6; D call uncertain. The CDR3 loop spans 13 amino acids. V was trimmed by 1 base and J by 10 bases, leaving 8 bases between them. CDR1 and CDR2 (germline): MGHDK, SYGVNS. The CDR3 DNA follows: TGTGCCAGCAGTGAATCTGGAGGCTCACCCCTCCACTTT. This gives the protein CASSESGGSPLHF. Supplemented by reference TRBV25-1 and TRBJ1-6, the full variable domain reads EADIYQTPRYLVIGTGKKITLECSQTMGHDKMYWYQQDPGMELHLIHYSYGVNSTEKGDLSSESTVSRIRTEHFPLTLESARPSHTSQYLCASSESGGSPLHFGNGTRLTVT.

The J gene is TRBJ2-2, the V gene TRBV3-1 (or the pseudogene TRBV3-2); D perhaps matches TRBD1 (6 bases). The CDR3 has 19 amino acids. Germline CDR1 LGHDT, CDR2 YNNKEL (reference sequence). V lost 0 bases and J lost 1, with 18 bases in between. CDR3 in amino acids: CASSQDPGRYRVNTGELFF. For the CDR3, the DNA is TGTGCCAGCAGCCAAGATCCCGGACGGTACAGGGTGAACACCGGGGAGCTGTTTTTT.

The chain recombines TRBV6-5 with TRBJ2-7; 8 bases agree with TRBD1. Unmatched junction bases numbered 4, after V lost 0 bases and J lost 6 bases. This CDR3 contains 14 residues. Looked up from germline, CDR1 is MNHEY and CDR2 is SVGAGI. The CDR3 spells CASSYSRTGSEQYF. CDR3 bases: TGTGCCAGCAGTTACTCCCGGACAGGGAGCGAGCAGTACTTC.

This clone occurred once. The V and J genes are TRBV6-2 or TRBV6-3 and TRBJ2-3; 10 bases fit TRBD2. Losses at the gene ends were 1 base for V and 6 bases for J; bases not matched to a gene: 7. The germline V gene has CDR1 MNHEY and CDR2 SVGEGT. The length of the CDR3 is 16 residues. CDR3 in DNA: TGTGCCAGCAGTTACTTCCTAGCGGGGGAGGGCGATACGCAGTATTTT. Translation: CASSYFLAGEGDTQYF.

CDR3 protein: CASSLQQGDWNEQFF. CDR3 DNA sequence: TGCGCCAGCAGCTTGCAACAGGGTGACTGGAATGAGCAGTTCTTC. This chain connects TRBV5-1 to TRBJ2-1; tentatively, D is TRBD1 (6 bases). In germline, CDR1 is SGHRS, CDR2 YFSETQ. Trimming removed 1 base at V and 7 bases at J, with 15 bases between. This CDR3 is built from 15 residues.

This clone was seen only once. The rearrangement joins TRBV30 to TRBJ2-2, with D uncertain. The germline gives CDR1 GTSNPN, CDR2 SVGIG (reference sequence). The length of the CDR3 is 13 residues. Trimming took off 3 bases at V and 1 base at J, with 6 bases between the two ends. The CDR3 sequence: CAWRAKNTGELFF. In nucleotides, the CDR3 is TGTGCCTGGAGGGCAAAGAACACCGGGGAGCTGTTTTTT.

V is TRBV5-6 and J is TRBJ1-2; tentatively, D is TRBD1 (5 bases). The V gene lost 2 bases and the J gene lost 5 bases, with 10 bases spanning the gap. CDR1 and CDR2 (germline): SGHDT, YYEEEE. The CDR3 has 13 residues. The chain's CDR3 is CASSFGTRYGYTF. The CDR3 coding sequence is TGTGCCAGCAGCTTTGGGACTAGGTATGGCTACACCTTC.

The chain joins TRBV7-8 to TRBJ2-5; TRBD1 agrees at 8 bases. CDR1 is SGHVS, CDR2 FQNEAQ, per germline. The CDR3 contains 17 residues. Trimming cost V 0 bases and J 7 bases; bases outside gene matches: 13. The CDR3 loop reads CASSLASTDRAVLTQYF. In nucleotides, the CDR3 is TGTGCCAGCAGCTTAGCGAGTACGGACAGGGCCGTTTTGACCCAGTACTTC.

The J gene is TRBJ1-1, the V gene TRBV18, with 7 bases lining up with TRBD1. Germline CDR1 and CDR2: KGHSH and LQKENI. The CDR3 spans 14 residues. The V gene end was trimmed by 2 bases and the J gene end by 4 bases; junction bases not matched to a gene: 4. The CDR3, as DNA: TGTGCCAGCTCACCAGCGCAGGGGGGCACTGAAGCTTTCTTT. Its protein product is CASSPAQGGTEAFF.

This clone was seen a handful of times. This rearrangement joins TRBV2 to TRBJ1-2, with D possibly matching TRBD1 (6 bases). This CDR3 comprises 13 residues. V was trimmed by 6 bases and J by 4 bases, leaving 12 bases between them. In germline, CDR1 is SNHLY, CDR2 FYNNEI. The CDR3 bases are TGTGCCAGCAGGCAGGGGTTTGGCTATGGCTACACCTTC. It encodes CASRQGFGYGYTF.

The chain couples TRBV6-5 to TRBJ1-5; 7 bases align to TRBD1. This CDR3 contains 15 residues. After removal of 4 bases from V and 0 bases from J, the junction contained 3 bases not matched to a gene. In germline, CDR1 is MNHEY, CDR2 SVGAGI. DNA of the CDR3: TGTGCCAGCAGTTCCTACAGGGGTAGCAATCAGCCCCAGCATTTT. Encoded protein: CASSSYRGSNQPQHF.

This sequence joins TRBV5-1 and TRBJ2-3; D might be TRBD2 (7 bases). Germline lookup yields CDR1 SGHRS and CDR2 YFSETQ. Deletions cut 6 bases from V and 4 bases from J, with 15 bases between. The CDR3 is made up of 14 amino acids. CDR3 DNA: TGCGCCAGCATCGGTGGGGGGGCCGCAGATACGCAGTATTTT. Amino acids: CASIGGGAADTQYF.

The V call is TRBV6-5, the J call TRBJ2-5; 7 nucleotides align to TRBD1. V gave up 6 bases and J gave up 5 bases; unmatched junction bases: 9. The CDR3 runs 14 residues. CDR1 MNHEY and CDR2 SVGAGI come from the germline V gene. In nucleotides, the CDR3 is TGTGCCAGCAGCGTCTTAAGGGGGCAGGAGACCCAGTACTTC. Translated, it gives CASSVLRGQETQYF.

The chain uses TRBV7-9 and TRBJ1-2; possibly TRBD1 for D (6 bases). Trimming removed 1 base at V and 8 bases at J, with 26 bases between. Germline lookup yields CDR1 SEHNR and CDR2 FQNEAQ (reference sequence). This CDR3 region has 18 residues. CDR3 sequence: CASSLGGGVGTSFVGYTF. CDR3 bases: TGTGCCAGCAGCTTAGGAGGGGGGGTTGGGACCTCTTTTGTCGGCTACACCTTC.

The CDR3 DNA follows: TGTGCCAGCAGCTTAGATTACAGATACGAGCAGTACTTC. Translation: CASSLDYRYEQYF. V usage is TRBV7-2 and J usage is TRBJ2-7; D is undetermined. CDR3 length equals 13 residues. V lost 1 base and J lost 4, with 8 bases in between. The V gene's germline CDR1 is SGHTA and CDR2 FQGNSA.

The chain has TRBV6-1 and TRBJ1-3, with 8 bases lining up with TRBD1. The germline CDR1 and CDR2 sequences are MNHNS and SASEGT. Trimming removed 2 bases from V and 4 bases from J; junction bases left unmatched: 1. The CDR3 has 14 amino acids. The CDR3, as DNA: TGTGCCAGCAGTGAAAGGACAGGGGGAAACACCATATATTTT. This sequence encodes CASSERTGGNTIYF.

The rearrangement links TRBV11-2 to TRBJ1-2; maybe TRBD1 (5 bases). CDR3 length: 13 amino acids. Looked up from germline, CDR1 is SGHAT and CDR2 is FQNNGV. With 0 bases removed from V and 7 bases from J, the gap between germline ends came to 9 bases. CDR3 protein: CASSLDLGPGYTF. The CDR3 DNA sequence: TGTGCCAGCAGCTTAGATCTGGGGCCTGGCTACACCTTC. The full variable domain, in which reference TRBV11-2 and TRBJ1-2 provide the parts outside the CDR3, is EAGVAQSPRYKIIEKRQSVAFWCNPISGHATLYWYQQILGQGPKLLIQFQNNGVVDDSQLPKDRFSAERLKGVDSTLKIQPAKLEDSAVYLCASSLDLGPGYTFGSGTRLTVV.

V is TRBV7-8 and J is TRBJ2-1, with D possibly matching TRBD1 (6 bases). CDR3 size: 15 residues. Trimming removed 9 bases from V and 0 bases from J, with 15 bases in between. CDR1 SGHVS and CDR2 FQNEAQ come from the germline V gene. The chain's CDR3 is CASSRQGTSYNEQFF. As DNA, the CDR3 is TGTGCCAGTAGCCGTCAGGGGACCTCCTACAATGAGCAGTTCTTC.

The chain is built from TRBV9 and TRBJ2-7; a weak D match, TRBD2 (6 bases). The CDR3 has 13 amino acids. V lost 10 bases, J lost 1 base, and 15 bases lay in between. Germline-derived CDR1 and CDR2 are SGDLS and YYNGEE. CDR3 nucleotides: TGTGCCGGTAGCGTGGGGAGGTCCTACGAGCAGTACTTC. This gives the protein CAGSVGRSYEQYF. Full variable domain (rest looked up from reference TRBV9 and TRBJ2-7): DSGVTQTPKHLITATGQRVTLRCSPRSGDLSVYWYQQSLDQGLQFLIQYYNGEERAKGNILERFSAQQFPDLHSELNLSSLELGDSALYFCAGSVGRSYEQYFGPGTRLTVT.

The chain couples TRBV13 to TRBJ2-3; 8 nucleotides match TRBD2. This CDR3 has 14 amino acids. The germline gives CDR1 PRHDT, CDR2 FYEKMQ (reference sequence). With 3 bases clipped from V and 9 bases from J, the junction kept 8 bases outside the gene matches. The CDR3 reads CASSFRRGGMTQYF. The DNA for the CDR3 is TGTGCCAGCAGCTTCCGCCGGGGGGGGATGACGCAGTATTTT.

The rearrangement links TRBV7-8 to TRBJ1-5; maybe TRBD1 (5 bases). The CDR3 contains 16 residues. CDR1 is SGHVS, CDR2 FQNEAQ, per germline. The V end was cut by 1 base, the J end by 9 bases, with 19 bases between. CDR3 in amino acids: CASSLVDTRVVGPQHF. The CDR3 DNA is TGTGCCAGCAGCTTAGTGGACACCCGAGTAGTGGGGCCCCAGCATTTT.

The count of this clone is one. This chain uses TRBV3-1 (or the pseudogene TRBV3-2) with TRBJ2-7; 8 bases are shared with TRBD1. The J segment lost 6 bases and the V segment lost 5 bases, leaving 6 bases of the junction unmatched. Per germline, CDR1 LGHDT and CDR2 YNNKEL (reference sequence). CDR3 length equals 13 residues. CDR3 bases: TGTGCCAGCAGCTTAGGACAGGGCGGCGAGCAGTACTTC. Protein sequence: CASSLGQGGEQYF.